Following are 24 T cell receptor beta chains from one sample sequenced in a study of T cell responses to AZD1222 COVID-19 vaccine. Some clones are missing from TCRdb's copy, which holds only in-frame ones; the method was immunoSEQ multiplex PCR. Of about 100,000 clones listed, around 87% are singletons. The input for sequencing was peripheral blood, taken on day 0 of AZD1222 vaccination. These receptors all come from an adult in good health.

The sample holds many counts of this clone. The rearrangement uses TRBV21-1 and TRBJ1-1. TRBV21-1 is noted as a pseudogene. This CDR3 has 13 amino acids. CDR3 residues: CASKSRAGAEAFF. CDR3 in DNA: TGTGCCAGCAAAAGTAGGGCGGGGGCTGAAGCTTTCTTT.

This chain uses TRBV11-2 with TRBJ1-4, with a possible D match to TRBD1 (5 bases). Germline V gene sequence: CDR1 SGHAT, CDR2 FQNNGV. V was clipped by 5 bases and J by 0 bases, with 16 bases between them. This CDR3 has 17 residues. The CDR3 spells CASSQGRAGATNEKLFF. The CDR3, as DNA: TGTGCCAGCAGCCAGGGCCGGGCGGGGGCAACTAATGAAAAACTGTTTTTT. The entire variable domain, with the rest obtained from reference TRBV11-2 and TRBJ1-4, is as follows: EAGVAQSPRYKIIEKRQSVAFWCNPISGHATLYWYQQILGQGPKLLIQFQNNGVVDDSQLPKDRFSAERLKGVDSTLKIQPAKLEDSAVYLCASSQGRAGATNEKLFFGSGTQLSVL.

The chain uses TRBV5-1 and TRBJ1-2, with D perhaps matching TRBD1 (5 bases). The V gene's germline CDR1 is SGHRS and CDR2 YFSETQ. Trimming stripped 0 bases from V and 4 bases from J, with 7 bases between. This CDR3 has 13 residues. The CDR3 nucleotides are TGCGCCAGCAGCTTGGGACAGAGCTATGGCTACACCTTC. It translates to CASSLGQSYGYTF.

The chain joins TRBV15 to TRBJ2-7; the match to TRBD2 covers 11 bases. This CDR3 comprises 18 residues. Germline CDR1 and CDR2: LNHNV and YYDKDF (reference sequence). J was trimmed by 6 bases and V by 3 bases; bases with no gene match: 16. The CDR3 loop is CATSSAPGGLAGGPEQYF. The CDR3 coding sequence is TGTGCCACCAGCAGCGCGCCAGGTGGGCTAGCGGGAGGCCCCGAGCAGTACTTC.

In its sample, this clone was seen once. The chain joins TRBV6-1 to TRBJ2-2; a weak D match, TRBD2 (7 bases). V was shortened by 2 bases and J by 5 bases, with 12 bases between the two germline ends. Germline CDR1 and CDR2: MNHNS and SASEGT. The length of the CDR3 is 15 residues. The CDR3 DNA reads as TGTGCCAGCAGTGAACGGGGGGCACGAACCGGGGAGCTGTTTTTT. Protein: CASSERGARTGELFF.

This clone came up once. The chain employs TRBV5-1 and TRBJ2-5; 8 bases line up with TRBD2. Germline trimming cut 4 bases from V and 2 bases from J; bases unmatched to any gene: 7. The CDR3 spans 15 residues. Germline lookup yields CDR1 SGHRS and CDR2 YFSETQ. The CDR3 bases are TGCGCCAGCAGCCACGGGGCGGGGGGACAAGAGACCCAGTACTTC. It yields the protein CASSHGAGGQETQYF.

This sequence joins TRBV9 and TRBJ1-4; 10 nucleotides agree with TRBD1. Germline CDR1 and CDR2: SGDLS and YYNGEE. The V and J ends lost 4 bases and 5 bases, in that order; junction bases with no gene match: 5. The CDR3 length is 15 residues. CDR3 residues: CASSTDRGRNEKLFF. The CDR3 DNA reads TGTGCCAGCAGCACTGACAGGGGGCGAAATGAAAAACTGTTTTTT.

V and J are TRBV4-2 and TRBJ2-2, with D possibly matching TRBD2 (5 bases). Germline V gene data show CDR1 as LGHNA and CDR2 as YNFKEQ. The CDR3 totals 14 residues. With 4 bases removed from V and 4 bases from J, the gap between germline ends came to 10 bases. The CDR3 reads CASSPTRFTGELFF. In DNA, the CDR3 is TGTGCCAGCAGCCCAACTAGATTCACCGGGGAGCTGTTTTTT.

CDR3 DNA sequence: TGTGCCAGCAGCCAAGAAAGCGGGGGCTACAATGAGCAGTTCTTC. This gives the protein CASSQESGGYNEQFF. J is TRBJ2-1 and V is TRBV4-2; 8 bases match TRBD2. Germline V gene lookup returns CDR1 LGHNA and CDR2 YNFKEQ. CDR3 length: 15 residues. V was clipped by 0 bases and J by 3 bases; unmatched bases: 1.

V and J are TRBV11-3 and TRBJ2-7, with TRBD1 matching 7 bases. Trimming cost V 3 bases and J 6 bases; bases outside gene matches: 5. The CDR3 length is 13 residues. CDR1 and CDR2 from the germline V gene are SGHNT and YENEEA. CDR3 sequence reads: CASSLTGQVEQYF. The CDR3 bases are TGTGCCAGCAGCTTGACCGGACAGGTCGAGCAGTACTTC. The variable domain in full, with the rest retrieved from reference TRBV11-3 and TRBJ2-7, is EAGVVQSPRYKIIEKKQPVAFWCNPISGHNTLYWYLQNLGQGPELLIRYENEEAVDDSQLPKDRFSAERLKGVDSTLKIQPAELGDSAVYLCASSLTGQVEQYFGPGTRLTVT.

V gene TRBV7-8 combines with J gene TRBJ2-6; D is unclear. V was shortened by 0 bases and J by 2 bases, with 8 bases between the two germline ends. CDR3 length: 16 amino acids. Germline lookup yields CDR1 SGHVS and CDR2 FQNEAQ. CDR3 region: CASSLASNPGANVLTF. The CDR3 region has the DNA TGTGCCAGCAGCTTAGCAAGCAACCCTGGGGCCAACGTCCTGACTTTC.

The gene calls are TRBV5-5 and TRBJ2-6; 9 bases map to TRBD1. Per germline, CDR1 SGHKS and CDR2 YYEKEE (reference sequence). Germline trimming cut 4 bases from V and 1 base from J; bases unmatched to any gene: 9. The length of the CDR3 is 18 residues. In DNA form, the CDR3 reads TGTGCCAGCAGCCAAATAGAGACAGGGGGGTCTGGGGCCAACGTCCTGACTTTC. Its protein product is CASSQIETGGSGANVLTF.

The rearrangement joins TRBV5-4 to TRBJ2-1; 8 bases match TRBD2. The junction had 4 bases not matched to a gene; V was cut back by 1 base and J by 4 bases. Per germline, CDR1 SGHNT and CDR2 YYREEE (reference sequence). This CDR3 contains 15 residues. This CDR3 reads CASSLYTGGYNEQFF. The CDR3 DNA reads TGTGCCAGCAGCTTGTATACGGGAGGGTACAATGAGCAGTTCTTC.

The genes are TRBV29-1 and TRBJ2-1; D gene uncertain. The CDR3 is made up of 11 amino acids. In germline, CDR1 is SQVTM, CDR2 ANQGSEA. V was shortened by 3 bases and J by 5 bases, with 5 bases between the two germline ends. The CDR3 DNA follows: TGCAGCGTTGATAGAAACAATGAGCAGTTCTTC. The encoded protein is CSVDRNNEQFF.

The chain links TRBV7-9 to TRBJ2-3; D uncertain. Per the germline V gene, CDR1 is SEHNR and CDR2 is FQNEAQ (reference sequence). This CDR3 is built from 15 residues. The V gene lost 0 bases and the J gene lost 3 bases, with 10 bases spanning the gap. The CDR3 sequence is CASSLAGRTTDTQYF. The DNA of the CDR3 is TGTGCCAGCAGCTTAGCGGGCAGGACGACAGATACGCAGTATTTT.

The V and J genes are TRBV11-2 and TRBJ2-2; D unclear. This CDR3 contains 15 residues. V lost 1 base and J lost 0, with 6 bases in between. CDR1 SGHAT and CDR2 FQNNGV come from the germline V gene. The CDR3 DNA is TGTGCCAGCAGCTTAGGGGCCCCGAACACCGGGGAGCTGTTTTTT. Amino acid sequence: CASSLGAPNTGELFF.

The V gene is TRBV27, the J gene TRBJ1-2; the match to TRBD1 covers 11 bases. This CDR3 has 16 residues. CDR1 is MNHEY and CDR2 is SMNVEV in the germline V gene (reference sequence). The V and J ends lost 5 bases and 7 bases, in that order; junction bases with no gene match: 12. The CDR3 reads CASSPWDRGFSRGYTF. The CDR3 region has the DNA TGTGCCAGCAGTCCCTGGGACAGGGGGTTTAGTCGTGGCTACACCTTC.

The chain couples TRBV4-3 to TRBJ1-1; unclear D gene. With 1 base removed from V and 3 bases from J, the gap between germline ends came to 15 bases. Germline CDR1 is LGHNA and CDR2 is YSLEER. The CDR3 consists of 16 residues. DNA of the CDR3: TGCGCCAGCAGCCAAGCTTACCACACCCGGGACACTGAAGCTTTCTTT. Translated: CASSQAYHTRDTEAFF.

The chain uses TRBV7-9 and TRBJ2-5; 8 bases agree with TRBD1. J was trimmed by 2 bases and V by 2 bases; bases with no gene match: 4. The germline V gene encodes CDR1 SEHNR and CDR2 FQNEAQ (reference sequence). This CDR3 is 15 amino acids long. The CDR3 region is CASSLRTGTQETQYF. The DNA for the CDR3 is TGTGCCAGCAGCTTAAGGACAGGGACACAAGAGACCCAGTACTTC.

V and J are TRBV5-1 and TRBJ1-3; D not certain. V shed 2 bases and J shed 4 bases, with 13 bases lying between them. Germline CDR1 and CDR2: SGHRS and YFSETQ. This CDR3 spans 15 amino acids. As DNA, the CDR3 is TGCGCCAGCAGCTTATCGGACTCTTCCGGAAACACCATATATTTT. This sequence encodes CASSLSDSSGNTIYF. The variable domain in full, with the rest retrieved from reference TRBV5-1 and TRBJ1-3, is KAGVTQTPRYLIKTRGQQVTLSCSPISGHRSVSWYQQTPGQGLQFLFEYFSETQRNKGNFPGRFSGRQFSNSRSEMNVSTLELGDSALYLCASSLSDSSGNTIYFGEGSWLTVV.

V usage is TRBV29-1 and J usage is TRBJ2-6; D is ambiguous. Trimming removed 5 bases from V and 1 base from J, with 3 bases in between. There are 12 residues in the CDR3. The germline gives CDR1 SQVTM, CDR2 ANQGSEA. The CDR3 DNA is TGCAGCGTTTCTTCTGGGGCCAACGTCCTGACTTTC. The encoded protein is CSVSSGANVLTF.

The V call is TRBV7-6, the J call TRBJ2-7; the match to TRBD2 covers 12 bases. The ends lost 4 bases at V and 2 bases at J; junction bases unmatched: 6. The CDR3 spans 16 residues. Germline loops: CDR1 SGHVS, CDR2 FNYEAQ. This CDR3 is CASSSYLAGGPYEQYF. The CDR3 DNA follows: TGTGCCAGCAGCTCTTATCTAGCGGGAGGGCCCTACGAGCAGTACTTC.

The CDR3 nucleotides read TGTGCCAGTAGTATAGCGGCAGCTAACTATGGCTACACCTTC. Translating gives CASSIAAANYGYTF. This chain uses TRBV19 with TRBJ1-2; D unresolved. The CDR3 is made up of 14 amino acids. Per germline, CDR1 LNHDA and CDR2 SQIVND (reference sequence). V was cut by 1 base and J by 0 bases, with 6 bases left in between.

The V and J genes are TRBV11-3 and TRBJ2-5; D is possibly TRBD1 (6 bases). CDR1 SGHNT and CDR2 YENEEA come from the germline V gene. This CDR3 has 16 residues. The V end was cut by 2 bases, the J end by 4 bases, with 17 bases between. The CDR3: CASSLIAGVIVETQYF. The CDR3 bases are TGTGCCAGCAGCTTAATCGCAGGGGTGATTGTAGAGACCCAGTACTTC.